This record looks at one TCR beta chain sequence and its context. This clonotype was found a few times. The specificity of this receptor is unknown. The record has no base qualities; no much larger clone is one base away. Including the terminal cysteine and phenylalanine, the CDR3 comprises 14 residues. The read is trimmed to its CDR3 DNA, 42 bases read in frame from base 1. Deletion took 6 bases off V and 6 bases off J, with a span of 18 bases between the germline ends. CDR1 MNHEY and CDR2 SVGAGI were looked up in the germline V gene. This sample was included in a study of type 1 regulatory T cells (dated by TCRdb to the early 2020s). Context from the whole study: The study characterized an in vitro protocol that generated a Tr1-enriched, alloantigen-specific CD4 T cell product named T-allo10. T-allo10 was being evaluated clinically in patients with hematological malignancies who were receiving allogeneic hematopoietic stem cell transplantation.

TCRdb lists the instrument as Illumina MiSeq. The raw public data were reprocessed by TCRdb itself: fastp quality trimming at Q25, MiXCR clonotype calling, in-frame beta chains only. Entries are consolidated by CDR3 protein sequence, retaining the most common genes and DNA. The sample profile shows some 90,000 distinct CDR3 sequences; 25% to 40% of them were found once. The ten largest clones capture about 2.4% of the sample. Sequenced input: CD4+ T cells, either the whole sample or a sorted fraction (not recorded which). The receptor chain draws on TRBV6-5 and TRBJ2-7; the D gene is perhaps TRBD1 or TRBD2, each of them matching over 5 bases. The TCR comes from a human donor in good health. CDR3 sequence: CASSKWDGAGEQYF. In nucleotide form, the sequence is TGTGCCAGCAGCAAATGGGACGGAGCTGGCGAGCAGTACTTC.